The 27 T cell receptor beta chains reported below all come from one sample, sequenced in a study of regulatory T cells in long-lasting Graves disease. The TCR beta library used iRepertoire HTBI primers with Arm-PCR amplification of CDR3. TCRdb fed the multiplex PCR reads into MiXCR, producing one record per CDR3 protein. This table holds roughly 380,000 distinct CDR3 sequences, roughly 17% found once. Time point here: newly diagnosed GD, antithyroid drugs for less than 3 months. The TCR library used RNA extracted from PBMCs. These data also formed part of another study, on T cells in Graves' hyperthyroidism and ophthalmopathy.

Sequenced here: peripheral blood mononuclear cells (PBMCs), sampled at new diagnosis, from a patient treated with antithyroid drugs. The receptors here all came from a man between 35 and 55 years old with Graves disease.

There are many counts of this clonotype. The DNA for the CDR3 is TGTGCCAGCAGCCGCCGGACAGGGAAGACTTCACCCCTCCACTTT. Translation gives CASSRRTGKTSPLHF. The genes are TRBV7-2 and TRBJ1-6; 8 nucleotides align to TRBD1. V was pared by 5 bases and J by 9 bases, with 9 bases of the junction left unmatched. This CDR3 has 15 amino acids. Per germline, CDR1 SGHTA and CDR2 FQGNSA.

This clonotype was seen repeatedly, ten times or more. The rearrangement links TRBV6-1 to TRBJ1-2; D unresolved. The V end lost 3 bases, the J end lost 7 bases, and 6 bases lay between the germline ends. The CDR3 totals 11 residues. Germline CDR1 reads MNHNS; CDR2 reads SASEGT. In nucleotides, the CDR3 is TGTGCCAGCAGTGACCGAGCTGGCTACACCTTC. Residues: CASSDRAGYTF.

Remarks on this clonotype: A far larger clone is just one base off, so this is likely a read error. The chain carries TRBV9 and TRBJ2-5; 10 bases fit TRBD2. Losses at the gene ends were 4 bases for V and 6 bases for J; bases not matched to a gene: 6. The germline V gene encodes CDR1 SGDLS and CDR2 YYNGEE. The CDR3 has 14 amino acids. The CDR3 is CASSSSGLAQTQYF. CDR3 nucleotide sequence: TGTGCCAGCAGCAGCTCGGGACTAGCGCAGACCCAGTACTTC.

This clonotype came up a few times. The chain is built from TRBV25-1 and TRBJ2-2; 10 bases align to TRBD1. Germline V gene data show CDR1 as MGHDK and CDR2 as SYGVNS. The CDR3 runs to 15 residues. V lost 4 bases to trimming and J lost 5 bases; unmatched junction nucleotides: 4. The CDR3: CASSGQGAITGELFF. CDR3 DNA: TGTGCCAGCAGTGGACAGGGGGCGATTACCGGGGAGCTGTTTTTT.

This clonotype showed up just a few times. V gene TRBV5-6 combines with J gene TRBJ2-2; D gene unclear. V lost 3 bases and J lost 5, with 14 bases in between. The CDR3 has 15 residues. CDR1 and CDR2 (germline): SGHDT, YYEEEE. CDR3: CASSYTDGRTGELFF. CDR3 coding DNA: TGTGCCAGCAGCTATACCGACGGTAGAACCGGGGAGCTGTTTTTT. Full variable domain (missing parts from reference TRBV5-6 and TRBJ2-2): DAGVTQSPTHLIKTRGQQVTLRCSPKSGHDTVSWYQQALGQGPQFIFQYYEEEERQRGNFPDRFSGHQFPNYSSELNVNALLLGDSALYLCASSYTDGRTGELFFGEGSRLTVL.

This clonotype was seen ten or more times. The V call is TRBV18, the J call TRBJ2-3; 10 bases agree with TRBD1. This CDR3 comprises 16 residues. V shed 3 bases, J shed 3 bases, and the junction held 6 bases outside the gene matches. From germline, CDR1 is KGHSH and CDR2 LQKENI. CDR3 loop: CASSPTGGFMTDTQYF. CDR3 nucleotides: TGTGCCAGCTCACCGACAGGGGGCTTTATGACAGATACGCAGTATTTT.

There are a few counts of this clonotype. V gene TRBV6-2 or TRBV6-3 combines with J gene TRBJ2-2; either TRBD1 or TRBD2 may fit D (5 bases each). The CDR3 extends over 14 amino acids. V was shortened by 4 bases and J by 5 bases, with 11 bases between the two germline ends. CDR1 is MNHEY and CDR2 is SVGEGT in the germline V gene. The CDR3 DNA is TGTGCCAGCAGTTTAGCGACAGCTACCGGGGAGCTGTTTTTT. Its translation: CASSLATATGELFF.

This clonotype was seen more than once but under ten times. V gene TRBV15 combines with J gene TRBJ1-5; D is undetermined. CDR1 LNHNV and CDR2 YYDKDF come from the germline V gene (reference sequence). The CDR3 runs 12 residues. The ends were cut back, 0 bases at V and 5 bases at J, with 2 bases in the middle. For the CDR3, the DNA is TGTGCCACCAGCAGAGATTATCAGCCCCAGCATTTT. Translated: CATSRDYQPQHF.

V is TRBV19 and J is TRBJ2-7, with 7 bases aligning to TRBD1. J was trimmed by 6 bases and V by 4 bases; bases with no gene match: 0. In germline, CDR1 is LNHDA, CDR2 SQIVND (reference sequence). The CDR3 spans 11 residues. The CDR3 DNA reads as TGTGCCAGTAGTACAGGGGGCGAGCAGTACTTC. Amino acid sequence: CASSTGGEQYF.

This clonotype has at least ten counts. The rearrangement uses TRBV27 and TRBJ2-7; TRBD2 agrees at 12 bases. The J segment lost 5 bases and the V segment lost 6 bases, leaving 8 bases of the junction unmatched. CDR1 is MNHEY, CDR2 SMNVEV, per germline (reference sequence). The CDR3 has 15 amino acids. Written as DNA, the CDR3 is TGTGCCAGCAGCAAACTAGCGGGGGGTCTCGACGAGCAGTACTTC. Translation: CASSKLAGGLDEQYF.

The chain has TRBV19 and TRBJ1-5; TRBD1 aligns across 10 bases. Germline assignment: CDR1 LNHDA and CDR2 SQIVND (reference sequence). Unmatched junction bases numbered 10, after V lost 9 bases and J lost 2 bases. The CDR3 contains 16 residues. CDR3 coding DNA: TGTGCCAGCCTCGGACAGGGGGGGAGTGGCAATCAGCCCCAGCATTTT. Protein sequence: CASLGQGGSGNQPQHF.

In its sample, this clonotype was seen many times. This chain joins TRBV5-1 and TRBJ1-2; 8 positions agree with TRBD1. Per germline, CDR1 SGHRS and CDR2 YFSETQ. V lost 6 bases and J lost 3; bases outside the gene matches: 4. This CDR3 is 13 amino acids long. The CDR3 DNA follows: TGCGCCAGCAAACCGGGACAGGACTATGGCTACACCTTC. Protein product: CASKPGQDYGYTF.

Many counts were recorded for this clonotype. The chain links TRBV11-2 to TRBJ2-5, with D tentatively TRBD1 (5 bases). The V end lost 2 bases, the J end lost 4 bases, and 14 bases lay between the germline ends. Germline CDR1 and CDR2: SGHAT and FQNNGV. The CDR3 covers 15 residues. Here the CDR3 reads CASSLNSGARETQYF. The CDR3 region has the DNA TGTGCCAGCAGCTTAAATAGTGGGGCCAGAGAGACCCAGTACTTC.

CDR3 bases: TGTGCCAGCAGTTTAAAGGGCAGTTCCTACGAGCAGTACTTC. Residues: CASSLKGSSYEQYF. The chain has TRBV12-3 or TRBV12-4 and TRBJ2-7; unclear D gene. This CDR3 contains 14 residues. Trimming removed 2 bases at V and 1 base at J, with 9 bases between.

This clonotype was seen repeatedly, ten times or more. The V call is TRBV7-2, the J call TRBJ2-1; 8 nucleotides match TRBD2. The germline V gene has CDR1 SGHTA and CDR2 FQGNSA. This CDR3 has 17 amino acids. The J segment lost 4 bases and the V segment lost 1 base, leaving 9 bases of the junction unmatched. The CDR3, as DNA: TGTGCCAGCAGCTTAGGTTATAGCGGGGTTATTTACAATGAGCAGTTCTTC. Encoded protein: CASSLGYSGVIYNEQFF.

Ten or more counts support this clonotype. The chain has TRBV7-8 and TRBJ2-5; D call uncertain. The V end lost 1 base, the J end lost 2 bases, and 5 bases lay between the germline ends. The germline gives CDR1 SGHVS, CDR2 FQNEAQ. CDR3 length: 13 residues. In DNA form, the CDR3 reads TGTGCCAGCAGCTTAGTGAATCAAGAGACCCAGTACTTC. This gives the protein CASSLVNQETQYF. The variable domain in full, with the rest retrieved from reference TRBV7-8 and TRBJ2-5, is GAGVSQSPRYKVAKRGQDVALRCDPISGHVSLFWYQQALGQGPEFLTYFQNEAQLDKSGLPSDRFFAERPEGSVSTLKIQRTQQEDSAVYLCASSLVNQETQYFGPGTRLLVL.

This clonotype was observed a few times. V and J are TRBV5-6 and TRBJ2-4; the D gene could be TRBD1 or TRBD2 (5 bases each). The germline V and J ends were trimmed by 3 bases and 3 bases, with 16 bases remaining between them. The CDR3 totals 16 residues. The germline gives CDR1 SGHDT, CDR2 YYEEEE. For the CDR3, the DNA is TGTGCCAGCAGCTACCGGGACCTCCCGGTCAAAAACATTCAGTACTTC. Its protein product is CASSYRDLPVKNIQYF.

Turning to this clonotype: A much larger clone differs by one base, so this may be a read error. The rearrangement links TRBV11-3 to TRBJ1-5, with D hard to call. Trimming cost V 5 bases and J 4 bases, with 6 bases left between them. Germline-derived CDR1 and CDR2 are SGHNT and YENEEA. CDR3 size: 12 residues. The chain's CDR3 is CASSKGNQPQHF. The CDR3 DNA reads TGTGCCAGCAGCAAGGGAAATCAGCCCCAGCATTTT.

This clonotype has a handful of counts. V gene TRBV7-2 combines with J gene TRBJ1-6; D is undetermined. The CDR3 is 14 residues long. V shed 5 bases and J shed 4 bases, with 9 bases lying between them. Germline CDR1 is SGHTA and CDR2 is FQGNSA. CDR3 sequence reads: CASSGGWYNSPLHF. Here the CDR3 DNA reads TGTGCCAGCAGCGGAGGGTGGTATAATTCACCCCTCCACTTT.

This clonotype was seen only a few times. The V call is TRBV7-8, the J call TRBJ2-3, with 11 bases aligning to TRBD2. Trimming cost V 6 bases and J 6 bases; bases outside gene matches: 17. This CDR3 comprises 18 residues. The germline gives CDR1 SGHVS, CDR2 FQNEAQ. This CDR3 is CASRPAPSSGGLGDTQYF. The CDR3 DNA reads as TGTGCCAGCAGGCCCGCTCCCTCTAGCGGGGGGCTCGGGGATACGCAGTATTTT.

This clonotype was observed a handful of times. The genes are TRBV20-1 and TRBJ2-3, with D tentatively TRBD2 (6 bases). V was clipped by 5 bases and J by 4 bases, with 13 bases between them. This CDR3 has 13 residues. The V gene's germline CDR1 is DFQATT and CDR2 SNEGSKA (reference sequence). CDR3 DNA: TGCAGTGCTCCATGGGGGGTCCCAGATACGCAGTATTTT. Translation: CSAPWGVPDTQYF.

This clonotype was counted ten times or more. J is TRBJ1-1 and V is TRBV20-1; no clear D gene. The germline gives CDR1 DFQATT, CDR2 SNEGSKA (reference sequence). The CDR3 sequence is 13 residues long. V gave up 5 bases and J gave up 0 bases, with 10 bases separating them. The CDR3 loop reads CSARRPMNTEAFF. CDR3 nucleotide sequence: TGCAGTGCTCGACGACCCATGAACACTGAAGCTTTCTTT.

This clonotype was found a few times. V and J are TRBV7-8 and TRBJ2-5; 10 nucleotides agree with TRBD2. Germline values: CDR1 SGHVS, CDR2 FQNEAQ. CDR3 length: 15 residues. V lost 8 bases, J lost 3 bases, and 9 bases stayed unmatched. The CDR3 DNA follows: TGTGCCAGCCGACAAAGCGGGGGGGCCGAAGAGACCCAGTACTTC. Encoded protein: CASRQSGGAEETQYF. The full variable domain, its missing parts supplied by reference TRBV7-8 and TRBJ2-5, is GAGVSQSPRYKVAKRGQDVALRCDPISGHVSLFWYQQALGQGPEFLTYFQNEAQLDKSGLPSDRFFAERPEGSVSTLKIQRTQQEDSAVYLCASRQSGGAEETQYFGPGTRLLVL.

This clonotype was counted at least ten times. DNA of the CDR3: TGTGCCAGCAGTGCAGCTTGGGCAGATACGCAGTATTTT. Encoded protein: CASSAAWADTQYF. The chain carries TRBV7-9 and TRBJ2-3; D not certain. The CDR3 contains 13 residues. Germline CDR1 and CDR2: SEHNR and FQNEAQ (reference sequence). V lost 6 bases and J lost 4, with 11 bases in between. Using reference TRBV7-9 and TRBJ2-3 for the parts outside the CDR3, the full variable domain is DTGVSQNPRHKITKRGQNVTFRCDPISEHNRLYWYRQTLGQGPEFLTYFQNEAQLEKSRLLSDRFSAERPKGSFSTLEIQRTEQGDSAMYLCASSAAWADTQYFGPGTRLTVL.

On this clonotype: Compared with germline, one end of the junction differs, possibly owing to a read error. The chain links TRBV20-1 to TRBJ1-1; D is ambiguous. This CDR3 has 13 residues. Germline CDR1 reads DFQATT; CDR2 reads SNEGSKA (reference sequence). Here the CDR3 reads CSAIGGPNTGAFF. CDR3 coding DNA: TGCAGTGCCATCGGCGGACCGAACACTGGAGCTTTCTTT.

This clonotype has a handful of counts. A read error may explain this, as a much larger clone is one base away. This chain connects TRBV6-1 to TRBJ1-4; the match to TRBD1 covers 8 bases. V trimming: 5 bases; J trimming: 7 bases; junction bases outside the gene matches: 6. Germline CDR1 and CDR2: MNHNS and SASEGT. The CDR3 spans 14 residues. The CDR3 sequence is CASSRRQGSEKLFF. CDR3 DNA: TGTGCCAGCAGTCGTCGACAGGGGAGTGAAAAACTGTTTTTT.

In its sample, this clonotype was seen many times. This rearrangement joins TRBV7-8 to TRBJ1-1; possible D gene TRBD1, 6 bases. Deletions cut 3 bases from V and 3 bases from J, with 20 bases between. The CDR3 is 17 residues long. Germline-derived CDR1 and CDR2 are SGHVS and FQNEAQ. CDR3 sequence (DNA): TGTGCCAGCAGCTTTCCACGACTCTTGACAGGCCACACTGAAGCTTTCTTT. Translating gives CASSFPRLLTGHTEAFF.